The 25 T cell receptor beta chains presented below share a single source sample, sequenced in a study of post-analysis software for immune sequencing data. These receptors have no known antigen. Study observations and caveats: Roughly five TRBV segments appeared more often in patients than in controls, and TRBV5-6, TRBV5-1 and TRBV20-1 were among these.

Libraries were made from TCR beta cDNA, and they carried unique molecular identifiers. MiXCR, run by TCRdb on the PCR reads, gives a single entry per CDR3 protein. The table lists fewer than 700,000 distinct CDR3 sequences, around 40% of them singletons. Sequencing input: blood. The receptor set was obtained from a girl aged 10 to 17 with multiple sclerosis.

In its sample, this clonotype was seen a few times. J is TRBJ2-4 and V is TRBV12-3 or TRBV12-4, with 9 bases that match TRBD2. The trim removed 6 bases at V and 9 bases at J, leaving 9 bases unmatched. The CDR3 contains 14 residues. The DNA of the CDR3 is TGTGCCAGCAGCCGGACTAGCGCGGGTAGCATTCAGTACTTC. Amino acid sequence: CASSRTSAGSIQYF.

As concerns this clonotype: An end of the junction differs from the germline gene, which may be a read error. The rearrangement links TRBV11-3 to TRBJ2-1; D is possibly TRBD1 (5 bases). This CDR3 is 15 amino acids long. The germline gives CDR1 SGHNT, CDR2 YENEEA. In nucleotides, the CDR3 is TGTGCCAGCAGCTTAGGGGGCGGATCCTACAATGGGCAGTTCTTC. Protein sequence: CASSLGGGSYNGQFF.

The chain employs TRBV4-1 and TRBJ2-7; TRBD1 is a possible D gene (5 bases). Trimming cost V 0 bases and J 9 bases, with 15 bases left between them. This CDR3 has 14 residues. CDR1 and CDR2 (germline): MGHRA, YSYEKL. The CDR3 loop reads CASSQEGPASGQYF. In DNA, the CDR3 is TGCGCCAGCAGCCAAGAGGGGCCAGCTTCGGGGCAGTACTTC.

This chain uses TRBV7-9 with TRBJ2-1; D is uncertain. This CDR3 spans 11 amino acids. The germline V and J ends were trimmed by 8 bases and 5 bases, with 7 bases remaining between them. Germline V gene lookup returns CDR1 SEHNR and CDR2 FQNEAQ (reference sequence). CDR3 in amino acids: CASAPDNEQFF. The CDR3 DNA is TGTGCCAGCGCCCCAGACAATGAGCAGTTCTTC.

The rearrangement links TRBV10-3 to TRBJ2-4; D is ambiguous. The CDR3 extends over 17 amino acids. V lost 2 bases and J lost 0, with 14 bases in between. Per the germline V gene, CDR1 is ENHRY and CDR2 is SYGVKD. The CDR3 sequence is CAISEVESSPAKNIQYF. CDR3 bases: TGTGCCATCAGTGAGGTTGAATCCTCCCCAGCCAAAAACATTCAGTACTTC.

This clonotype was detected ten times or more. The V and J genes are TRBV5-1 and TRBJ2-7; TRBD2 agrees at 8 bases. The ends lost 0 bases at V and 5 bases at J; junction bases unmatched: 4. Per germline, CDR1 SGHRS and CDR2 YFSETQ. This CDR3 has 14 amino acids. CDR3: CASSLGLASDEQYF. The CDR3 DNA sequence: TGCGCCAGCAGCTTGGGACTAGCGAGCGACGAGCAGTACTTC.

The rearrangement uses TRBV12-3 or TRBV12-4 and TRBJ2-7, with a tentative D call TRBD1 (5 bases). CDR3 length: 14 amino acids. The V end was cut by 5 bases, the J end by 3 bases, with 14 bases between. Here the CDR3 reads CASSDPTGSYEQYF. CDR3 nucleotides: TGTGCCAGCAGTGACCCCACAGGAAGCTACGAGCAGTACTTC.

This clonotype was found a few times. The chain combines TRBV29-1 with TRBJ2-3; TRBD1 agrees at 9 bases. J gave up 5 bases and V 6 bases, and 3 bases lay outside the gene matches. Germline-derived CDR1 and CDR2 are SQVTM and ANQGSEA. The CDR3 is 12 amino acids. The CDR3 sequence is CSVGQGKDTQYF. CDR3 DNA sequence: TGCAGCGTCGGACAGGGGAAAGATACGCAGTATTTT.

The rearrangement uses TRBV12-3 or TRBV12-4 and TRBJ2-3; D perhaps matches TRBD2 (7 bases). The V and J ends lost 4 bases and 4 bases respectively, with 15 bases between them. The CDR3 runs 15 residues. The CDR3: CASSSTLGGPDTQYF. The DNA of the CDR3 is TGTGCCAGCAGTTCCACTTTGGGGGGGCCAGATACGCAGTATTTT.

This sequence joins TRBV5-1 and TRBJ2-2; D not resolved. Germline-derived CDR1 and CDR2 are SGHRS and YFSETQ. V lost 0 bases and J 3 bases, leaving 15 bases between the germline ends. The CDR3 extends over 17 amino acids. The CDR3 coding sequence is TGCGCCAGCAGCTTGGAGATGACATCGTCGGACACCGGGGAGCTGTTTTTT. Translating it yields CASSLEMTSSDTGELFF.

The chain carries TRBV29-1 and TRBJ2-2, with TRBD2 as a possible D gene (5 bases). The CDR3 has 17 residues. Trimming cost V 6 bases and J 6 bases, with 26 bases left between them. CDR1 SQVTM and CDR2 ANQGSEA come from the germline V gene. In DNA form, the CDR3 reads TGCAGCGTCCCGCTAAGCGGAGCCCAAAGTAGGGCCGGGGAGCTGTTTTTT. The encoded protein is CSVPLSGAQSRAGELFF.

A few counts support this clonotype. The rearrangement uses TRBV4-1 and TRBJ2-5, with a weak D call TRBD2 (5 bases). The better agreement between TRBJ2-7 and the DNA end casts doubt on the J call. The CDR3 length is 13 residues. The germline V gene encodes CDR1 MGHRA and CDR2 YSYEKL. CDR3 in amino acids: CASSPQEGYEQYF. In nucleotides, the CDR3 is TGCGCCAGCAGTCCACAAGAGGGCTACGAGCAGTACTTC.

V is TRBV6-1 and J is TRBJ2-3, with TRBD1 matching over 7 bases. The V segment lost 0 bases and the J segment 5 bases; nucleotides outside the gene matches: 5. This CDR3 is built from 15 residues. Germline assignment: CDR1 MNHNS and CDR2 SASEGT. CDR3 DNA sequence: TGTGCCAGCAGTGAAGCGCAAGGGGGCCGAGATACGCAGTATTTT. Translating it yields CASSEAQGGRDTQYF.

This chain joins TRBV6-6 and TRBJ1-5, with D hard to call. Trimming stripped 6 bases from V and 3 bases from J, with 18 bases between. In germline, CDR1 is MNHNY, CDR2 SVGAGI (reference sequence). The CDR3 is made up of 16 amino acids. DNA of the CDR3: TGTGCCAGCAGCCCACTTAGTTATAGGGCCAATCAGCCCCAGCATTTT. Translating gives CASSPLSYRANQPQHF.

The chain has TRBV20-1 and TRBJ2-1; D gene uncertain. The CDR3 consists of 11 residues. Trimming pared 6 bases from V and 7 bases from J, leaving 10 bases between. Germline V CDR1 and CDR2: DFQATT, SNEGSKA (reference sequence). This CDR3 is CSAVYRNEQFF. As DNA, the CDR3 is TGCAGTGCGGTCTATCGGAATGAGCAGTTCTTC.

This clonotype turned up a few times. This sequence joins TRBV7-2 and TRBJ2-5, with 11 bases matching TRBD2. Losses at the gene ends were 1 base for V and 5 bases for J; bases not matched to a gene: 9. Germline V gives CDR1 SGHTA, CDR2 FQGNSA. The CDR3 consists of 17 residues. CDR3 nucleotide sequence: TGTGCCAGCAGCTTAGAAGCTAGCGGGGGGTTCCGGGAGACCCAGTACTTC. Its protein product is CASSLEASGGFRETQYF.

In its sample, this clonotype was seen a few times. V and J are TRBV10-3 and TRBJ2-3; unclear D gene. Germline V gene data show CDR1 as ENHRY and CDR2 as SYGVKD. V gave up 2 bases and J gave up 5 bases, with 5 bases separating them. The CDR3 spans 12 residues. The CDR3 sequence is CAISETVDTQYF. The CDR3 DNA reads TGTGCCATCAGTGAGACAGTAGATACGCAGTATTTT.

CDR3 bases: TGTGCCAGCAGTTACGGAGGTCAGGGGCTCCAAGAGACCCAGTACTTC. Residues: CASSYGGQGLQETQYF. The rearrangement links TRBV6-6 to TRBJ2-5, with D maybe TRBD1 (6 bases). The germline gives CDR1 MNHNY, CDR2 SVGAGI (reference sequence). This CDR3 has 16 amino acids. The ends were cut back, 2 bases at V and 1 base at J, with 14 bases in the middle.

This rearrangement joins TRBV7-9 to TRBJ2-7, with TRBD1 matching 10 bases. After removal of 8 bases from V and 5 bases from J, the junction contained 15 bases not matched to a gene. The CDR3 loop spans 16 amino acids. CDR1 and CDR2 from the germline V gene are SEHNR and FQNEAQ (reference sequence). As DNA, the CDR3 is TGTGCCAGCCTCCCGGGGGGGACAGGGGACTATCACGAGCAGTACTTC. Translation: CASLPGGTGDYHEQYF.

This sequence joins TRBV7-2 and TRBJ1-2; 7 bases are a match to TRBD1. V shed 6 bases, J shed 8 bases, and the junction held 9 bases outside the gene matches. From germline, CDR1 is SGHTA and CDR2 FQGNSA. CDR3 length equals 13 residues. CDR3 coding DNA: TGTGCCAGCAGATACACCCAGGGGGTGGGCTACACCTTC. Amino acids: CASRYTQGVGYTF.

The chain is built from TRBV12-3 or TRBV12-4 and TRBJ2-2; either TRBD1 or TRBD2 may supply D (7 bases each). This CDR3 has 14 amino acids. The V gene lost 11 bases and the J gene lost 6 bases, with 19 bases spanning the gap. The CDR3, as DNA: TGTGCCGGATCTCGGGGAGGGGGCCCCGGGGAGCTGTTTTTT. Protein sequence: CAGSRGGGPGELFF.

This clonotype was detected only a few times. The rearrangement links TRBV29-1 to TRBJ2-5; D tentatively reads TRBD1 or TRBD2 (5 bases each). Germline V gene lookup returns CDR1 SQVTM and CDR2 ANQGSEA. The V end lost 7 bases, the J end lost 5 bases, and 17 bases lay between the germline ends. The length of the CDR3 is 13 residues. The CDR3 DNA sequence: TGCAGCGGTCTCCGGGACCGTCGGGAGACCCAGTACTTC. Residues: CSGLRDRRETQYF.

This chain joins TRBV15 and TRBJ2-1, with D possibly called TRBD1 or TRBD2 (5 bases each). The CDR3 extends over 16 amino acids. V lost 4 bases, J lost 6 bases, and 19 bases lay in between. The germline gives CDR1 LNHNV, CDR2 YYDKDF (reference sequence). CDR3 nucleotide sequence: TGTGCCACCAGCACAGCTAGGGGAGAGAGGGGCAATGAGCAGTTCTTC. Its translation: CATSTARGERGNEQFF.

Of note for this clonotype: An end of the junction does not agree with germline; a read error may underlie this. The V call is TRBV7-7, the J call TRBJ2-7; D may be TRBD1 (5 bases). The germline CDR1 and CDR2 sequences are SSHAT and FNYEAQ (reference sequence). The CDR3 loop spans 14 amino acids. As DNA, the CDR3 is TGTGCTAGCAGTCTGTCCAAAGGGGCCTACGAGCAGTACTTC. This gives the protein CASSLSKGAYEQYF.

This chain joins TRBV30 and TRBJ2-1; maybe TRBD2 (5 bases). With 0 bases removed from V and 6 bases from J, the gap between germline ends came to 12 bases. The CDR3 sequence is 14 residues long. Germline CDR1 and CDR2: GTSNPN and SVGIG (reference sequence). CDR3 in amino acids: CAWSVDYQTNEQFF. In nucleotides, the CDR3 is TGTGCCTGGAGTGTAGACTACCAAACCAATGAGCAGTTCTTC.